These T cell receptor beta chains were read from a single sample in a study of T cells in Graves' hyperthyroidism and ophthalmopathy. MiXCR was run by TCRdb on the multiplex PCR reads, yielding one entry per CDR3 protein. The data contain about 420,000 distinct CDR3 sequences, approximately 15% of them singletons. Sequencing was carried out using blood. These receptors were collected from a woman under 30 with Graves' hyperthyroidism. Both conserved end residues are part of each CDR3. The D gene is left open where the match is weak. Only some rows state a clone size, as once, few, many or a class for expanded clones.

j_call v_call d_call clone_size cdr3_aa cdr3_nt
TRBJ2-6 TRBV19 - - CASSMGGSGANVLTF TGTGCCAGTAGTATGGGCGGATCTGGGGCCAACGTCCTGACTTTC
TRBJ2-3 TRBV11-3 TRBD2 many CASSLAAGGNTDTQYF TGTGCCAGCAGCTTAGCGGCGGGAGGGAACACAGATACGCAGTATTTT
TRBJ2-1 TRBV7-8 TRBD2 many CAASGRGLFNEQFF TGTGCAGCTAGCGGGAGGGGCCTCTTCAATGAGCAGTTCTTC
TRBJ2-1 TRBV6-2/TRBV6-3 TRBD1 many CASTVGRQGVVFEQFF TGTGCCAGCACCGTCGGGCGACAGGGCGTAGTATTTGAGCAGTTCTTC
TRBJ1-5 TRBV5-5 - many CASSPADSRNQPQHF TGTGCCAGCAGCCCGGCCGACAGTCGCAATCAGCCCCAGCATTTT
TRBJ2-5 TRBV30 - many CAWSATGETQYF TGTGCCTGGAGTGCCACAGGAGAGACCCAGTACTTC
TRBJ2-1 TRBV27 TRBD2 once CASSLEAGVTYNEQFF TGTGCCAGCAGTTTAGAAGCGGGGGTTACCTACAATGAGCAGTTCTTC
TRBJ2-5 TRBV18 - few CASSPGAGETQYF TGTGCCAGCTCACCAGGGGCCGGGGAGACCCAGTACTTC
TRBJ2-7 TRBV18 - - CASSMKGGSYEQYF TGTGCCAGCTCAATGAAGGGAGGATCCTACGAGCAGTACTTC
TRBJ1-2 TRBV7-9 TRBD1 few CASSSDRDSYGYTF TGTGCCAGCAGCTCCGACCGGGACAGTTATGGCTACACCTTC
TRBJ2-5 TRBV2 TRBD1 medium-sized CASSGTGTQETQYF TGTGCCAGCAGTGGGACAGGGACCCAAGAGACCCAGTACTTC
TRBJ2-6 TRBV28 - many CATQNRDYGANVLTF TGTGCCACCCAAAACAGGGATTATGGGGCCAACGTCCTGACTTTC
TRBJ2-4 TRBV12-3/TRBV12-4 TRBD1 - CASSPTGVTKNIQYF TGTGCCAGCAGTCCGACAGGGGTGACCAAAAACATTCAGTACTTC
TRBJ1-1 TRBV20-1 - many CSARQRNTEAFF TGCAGTGCCCGTCAGAGGAACACTGAAGCTTTCTTT
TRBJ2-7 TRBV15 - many CATSRDRDYEQYF TGTGCCACCAGCAGGGATCGGGATTACGAGCAGTACTTC
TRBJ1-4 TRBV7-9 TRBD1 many CASSERTGGFEKLFF TGTGCCAGCAGCGAAAGGACAGGGGGATTCGAAAAACTGTTTTTT
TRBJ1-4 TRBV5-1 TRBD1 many CASSSGTGQGEKLFF TGCGCCAGCAGCTCCGGGACAGGGCAAGGGGAAAAACTGTTTTTT
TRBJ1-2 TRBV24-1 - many CATSDETSSYGYTF TGTGCCACCAGTGACGAGACATCAAGCTATGGCTACACCTTC
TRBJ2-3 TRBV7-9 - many CASSRSYTQYF TGTGCCAGCAGCCGGTCTTATACGCAGTATTTT
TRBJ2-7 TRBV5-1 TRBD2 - CASSLRTSGSYEQYF TGCGCCAGCAGCTTGCGGACTAGCGGGAGCTACGAGCAGTACTTC
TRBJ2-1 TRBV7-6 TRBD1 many CASSLNLQGYNEQFF TGTGCCAGCAGCCTCAACTTACAGGGGTACAATGAGCAGTTCTTC
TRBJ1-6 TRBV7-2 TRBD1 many CASSLGAGGTPLHF TGTGCCAGCAGCTTAGGGGCAGGGGGGACACCCCTCCACTTT
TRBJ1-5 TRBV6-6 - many CASSYSRYDQPQHF TGTGCCAGCAGTTACTCTAGGTACGATCAGCCCCAGCATTTT
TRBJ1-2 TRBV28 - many CASSLVGIYDGYTF TGTGCCAGCAGTTTAGTAGGAATCTACGATGGCTACACCTTC
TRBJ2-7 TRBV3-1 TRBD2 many CASRSGRAYEQYF TGTGCCAGCAGGAGCGGGAGGGCATACGAGCAGTACTTC